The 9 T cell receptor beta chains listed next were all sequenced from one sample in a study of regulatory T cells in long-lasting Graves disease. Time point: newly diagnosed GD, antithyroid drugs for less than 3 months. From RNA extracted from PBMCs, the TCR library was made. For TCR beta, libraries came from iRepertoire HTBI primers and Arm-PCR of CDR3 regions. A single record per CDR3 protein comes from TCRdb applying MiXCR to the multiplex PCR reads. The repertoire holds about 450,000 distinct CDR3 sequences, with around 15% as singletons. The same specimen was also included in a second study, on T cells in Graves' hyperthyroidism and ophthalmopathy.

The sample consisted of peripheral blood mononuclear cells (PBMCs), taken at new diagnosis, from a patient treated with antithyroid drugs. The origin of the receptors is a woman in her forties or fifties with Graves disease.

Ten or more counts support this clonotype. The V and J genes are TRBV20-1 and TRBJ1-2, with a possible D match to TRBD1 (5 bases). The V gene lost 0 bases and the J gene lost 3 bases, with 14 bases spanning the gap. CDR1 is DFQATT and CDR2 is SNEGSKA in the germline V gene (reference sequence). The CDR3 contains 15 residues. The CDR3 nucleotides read TGCAGTGCTAGAGAAACCGGGACTAAGGACTATGGCTACACCTTC. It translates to CSARETGTKDYGYTF.

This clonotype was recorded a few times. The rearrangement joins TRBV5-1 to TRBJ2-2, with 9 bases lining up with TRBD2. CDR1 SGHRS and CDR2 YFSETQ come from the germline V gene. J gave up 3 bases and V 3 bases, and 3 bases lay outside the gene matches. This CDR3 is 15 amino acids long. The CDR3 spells CASSSTSGDTGELFF. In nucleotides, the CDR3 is TGCGCCAGCAGCTCGACTAGCGGAGACACCGGGGAGCTGTTTTTT.

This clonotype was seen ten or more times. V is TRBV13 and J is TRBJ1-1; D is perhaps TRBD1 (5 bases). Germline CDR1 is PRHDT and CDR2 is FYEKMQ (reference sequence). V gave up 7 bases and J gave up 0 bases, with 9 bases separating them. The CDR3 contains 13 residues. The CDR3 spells CASTDRLNTEAFF. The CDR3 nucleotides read TGTGCCAGCACCGACAGACTGAACACTGAAGCTTTCTTT. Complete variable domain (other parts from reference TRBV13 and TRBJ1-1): AAGVIQSPRHLIKEKRETATLKCYPIPRHDTVYWYQQGPGQDPQFLISFYEKMQSDKGSIPDRFSAQQFSDYHSELNMSSLELGDSALYFCASTDRLNTEAFFGQGTRLTVV.

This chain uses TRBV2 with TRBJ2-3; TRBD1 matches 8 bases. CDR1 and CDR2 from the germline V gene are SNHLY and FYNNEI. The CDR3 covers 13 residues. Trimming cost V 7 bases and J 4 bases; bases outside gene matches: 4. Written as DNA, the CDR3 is TGTGCCAGCAAGACGACAGGGGCAGATACGCAGTATTTT. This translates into CASKTTGADTQYF.

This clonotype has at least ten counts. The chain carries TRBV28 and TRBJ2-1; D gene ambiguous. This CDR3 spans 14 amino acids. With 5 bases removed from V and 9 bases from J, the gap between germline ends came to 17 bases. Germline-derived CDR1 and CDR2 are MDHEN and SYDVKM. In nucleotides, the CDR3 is TGTGCCAGCAGTCCGTACTATGAGACGGGTGAGCAGTTCTTC. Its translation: CASSPYYETGEQFF.

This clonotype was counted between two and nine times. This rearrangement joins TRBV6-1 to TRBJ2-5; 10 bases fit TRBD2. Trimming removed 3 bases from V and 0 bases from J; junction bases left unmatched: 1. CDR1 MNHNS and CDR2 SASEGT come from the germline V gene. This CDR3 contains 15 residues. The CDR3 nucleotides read TGTGCCAGCAGTGAGACTAGCGGGCACCAAGAGACCCAGTACTTC. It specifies CASSETSGHQETQYF.

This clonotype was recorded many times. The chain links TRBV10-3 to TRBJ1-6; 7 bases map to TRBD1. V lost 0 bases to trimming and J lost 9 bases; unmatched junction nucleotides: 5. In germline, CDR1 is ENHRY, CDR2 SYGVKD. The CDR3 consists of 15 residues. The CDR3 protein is CAISESGQPSSPLHF. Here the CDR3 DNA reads TGTGCCATCAGTGAGTCGGGACAGCCGTCTTCACCCCTCCACTTT.

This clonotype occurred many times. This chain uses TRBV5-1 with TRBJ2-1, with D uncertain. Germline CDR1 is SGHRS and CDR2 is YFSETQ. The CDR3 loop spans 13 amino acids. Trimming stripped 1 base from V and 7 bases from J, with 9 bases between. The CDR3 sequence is CASSLQARNEQFF. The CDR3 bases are TGCGCCAGCAGCTTGCAGGCCAGGAATGAGCAGTTCTTC.

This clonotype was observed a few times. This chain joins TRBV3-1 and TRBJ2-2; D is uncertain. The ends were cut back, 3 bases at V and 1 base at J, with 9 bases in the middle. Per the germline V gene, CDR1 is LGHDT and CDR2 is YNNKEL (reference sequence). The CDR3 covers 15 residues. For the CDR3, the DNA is TGTGCCAGCAGCCAGGTCCTAGAGAACACCGGGGAGCTGTTTTTT. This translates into CASSQVLENTGELFF.